This T cell receptor (beta chain) derives from a study of Graves' ophthalmopathy and Graves' hyperthyroidism. The V and J ends lost 8 bases and 3 bases, in that order; junction bases with no gene match: 19. The CDR3 sequence is 16 residues long. Germline CDR1 reads DFQATT; CDR2 reads SNEGSKA (reference sequence). Beta-chain TCR CDR3 regions were amplified from RNA transcripts. HTBI primers served in a first-round RT-PCR, which a second-round multiplex PCR followed. TCRdb recomputed calls from the multiplex PCR reads with MiXCR, one row per CDR3 protein. The sample consists of 52,000 or so distinct CDR3 sequences, approximately 47% of them appearing once.

The sequencing input was peripheral blood. The source is an adult woman with Graves' ophthalmopathy. This chain uses TRBV20-1 with TRBJ2-7, with 7 bases that match TRBD2. The CDR3 nucleotides read TGCAGTCCCCCCCCGGGACCGGGAGGTTCTAACTACGAGCAGTACTTC. Amino acid sequence: CSPPPGPGGSNYEQYF.